This T cell receptor (beta chain) was retrieved from a study of T cell repertoires in cytomegalovirus infection. Study in general: Evidence of both CMV infection and a matching HLA type came from public TCR beta signatures.

The CDR3 is 12 residues long. V was shortened by 6 bases and J by 3 bases, with 8 bases between the two germline ends. The germline gives CDR1 SGHAT, CDR2 FQNNGV. MiXCR, applied by TCRdb to the reads, yields one record per CDR3 protein. In the table there are 55,000 to 70,000 distinct CDR3 sequences, approximately 22% of which are singletons. Study results and limitations: Ex vivo responses were dominated by HLA-C-restricted CMV-specific TCR beta clonotypes.

This clonotype turned up a few times. Its antigen is unidentified. This receptor was identified in a human donor in good health (CMV status not recorded). Some clones in this sample may be carry-over from other donors' samples. The chain is built from TRBV11-2 and TRBJ1-1; D call uncertain. The material sequenced was PBMCs, sequenced either directly or after in vitro stimulation (not recorded which). The CDR3 coding sequence is TGTGCCAGCAGGGCCGGTTACACTGAAGCTTTCTTT. Its protein is CASRAGYTEAFF.